Given below is one TCR beta chain in context. No antigen is known for it. Trimming cost V 2 bases and J 9 bases, with 16 bases left between them. CDR3 length equals 14 residues. Per the germline V gene, CDR1 is MGHRA and CDR2 is YSYEKL. This entry comes from a study of shared clonotypes between healthy human individuals. Study-level background: Plates per donor: three CD4 naive, three CD4 memory, two CD8 naive, one CD8 memory.

The data were produced by immunoSEQ multiplex PCR, yet TCRdb's version contains in-frame clones alone and is incomplete. In the table there are roughly 1,600,000 clones, approximately 98.5% of which are singletons. Whole-study findings and limits: Estimated richness values were generally larger in naive subsets than in memory subsets.

The clonotype was recovered from a young man in good health. The sample consisted of naive CD4+ T cells sorted from blood. Indicated subset: CD45RA+ positively selected. The rearrangement joins TRBV4-1 to TRBJ2-5, with D maybe TRBD2 (6 bases). The CDR3 spells CASSQIGGNWAQYF. The CDR3 region has the DNA TGCGCCAGCAGCCAAATCGGGGGTAATTGGGCCCAGTACTTC.